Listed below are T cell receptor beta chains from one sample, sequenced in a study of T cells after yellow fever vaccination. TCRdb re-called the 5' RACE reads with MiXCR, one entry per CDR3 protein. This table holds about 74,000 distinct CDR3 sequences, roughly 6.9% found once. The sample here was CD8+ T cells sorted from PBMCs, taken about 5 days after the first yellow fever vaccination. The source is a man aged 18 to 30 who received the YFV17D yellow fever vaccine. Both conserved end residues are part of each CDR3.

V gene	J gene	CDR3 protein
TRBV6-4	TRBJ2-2	CASSDSTEQGAAGELFF
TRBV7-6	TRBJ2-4	CASSSPGQENIQYF
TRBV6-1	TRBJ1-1	CASAIDGRPNTEAFF
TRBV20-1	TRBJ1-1	CSARDSMNTEAFF
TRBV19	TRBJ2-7	CASSMFSEERPLRKQYF
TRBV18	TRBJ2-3	CASSPRWTDNTDTQYF
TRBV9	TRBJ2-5	CASSVDVQETQYF
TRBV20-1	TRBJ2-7	CSASPGTALDEQYF
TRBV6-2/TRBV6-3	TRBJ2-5	CASSSRAGAETQYF
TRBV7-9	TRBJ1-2	CASSPRQGASRGYGYTF
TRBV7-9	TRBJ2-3	CASSLEGPYDTQYF
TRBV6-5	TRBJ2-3	CASSYWEGPTDTQYF
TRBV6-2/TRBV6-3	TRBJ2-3	CASTGQARRGTDTQYF
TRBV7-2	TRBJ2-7	CASSWAAGGPYEQYF
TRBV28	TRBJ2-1	CASSPGLAGDEQFF
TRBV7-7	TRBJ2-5	CASSLSGGGAETQYF
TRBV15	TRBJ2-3	CATINRGESTDTQYF
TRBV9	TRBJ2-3	CASSPTGVAGDSTDTQYF
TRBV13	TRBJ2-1	CASSLGSGQEEFF
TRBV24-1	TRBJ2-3	CATSDLTELFPDTQYF
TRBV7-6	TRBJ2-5	CASSSPGQGETQYF
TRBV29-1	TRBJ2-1	CSVGIPVYNEQFF
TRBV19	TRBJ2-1	CASSFTLRRPYNEQFF
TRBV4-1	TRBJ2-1	CASSQLDRSSYNEQFF
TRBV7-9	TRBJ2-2	CASSLVGADTGELFF
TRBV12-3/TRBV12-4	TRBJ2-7	CASSHAGPYEQYF
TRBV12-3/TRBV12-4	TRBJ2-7	CASSLAPGAPHEQYF
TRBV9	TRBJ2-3	CASSTGDISGRDTQYF
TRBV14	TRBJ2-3	CASSQDVGLAAVSTDTQYF
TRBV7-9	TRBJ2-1	CASSLAGERGNEQFF
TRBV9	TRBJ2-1	CASSQIRGENNEQFF
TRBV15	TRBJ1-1	CATSSSRGGGQNTEAFF
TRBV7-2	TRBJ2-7	CASSSTRGAGIGYEQYF
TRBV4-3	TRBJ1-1	CASSQGWGAVTEAFF
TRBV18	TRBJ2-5	CASSPDRGPHGTQYF
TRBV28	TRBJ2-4	CASSLIWTGDPKNIQYF
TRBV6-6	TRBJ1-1	CASSPGGAFF
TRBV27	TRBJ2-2	CASTSRLQTGPGNTGELFF
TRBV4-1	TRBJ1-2	CASSQTNLPGQGYGYTF
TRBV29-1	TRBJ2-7	CSVEGRGVYEQYF
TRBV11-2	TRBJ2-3	CASSLEADYTQYF
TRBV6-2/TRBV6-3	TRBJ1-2	CASSDRGLKLKTNYGYTF
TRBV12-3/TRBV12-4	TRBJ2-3	CASMERNTDTQYF
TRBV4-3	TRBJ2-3	CASSQASAGDPGDTQYF
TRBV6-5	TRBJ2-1	CASSYGGSNEQFF
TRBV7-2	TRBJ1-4	CASSPIFGAGNEKLFF